Below are 16 T cell receptor beta chains sequenced from a single sample in a study of cytomegalovirus exposure and HLA in healthy donors. Here immunoSEQ multiplex PCR was the method, and the copy in TCRdb shows in-frame clones only, minus some. The sample consists of over 200,000 clones, around 88% of them appearing once. Sequenced material: PBMCs. Every receptor here comes from a woman under 30 in good health and CMV-seronegative.

The chain employs TRBV7-2 and TRBJ2-7; possibly TRBD2 for D (7 bases). V was shortened by 4 bases and J by 2 bases, with 9 bases between the two germline ends. The CDR3 covers 13 residues. Germline V gene sequence: CDR1 SGHTA, CDR2 FQGNSA. Here the CDR3 reads CASSWGGPYEQYF. In DNA form, the CDR3 reads TGTGCCAGCAGCTGGGGGGGGCCCTACGAGCAGTACTTC. The entire variable domain, with the rest obtained from reference TRBV7-2 and TRBJ2-7, is as follows: GAGVSQSPSNKVTEKGKDVELRCDPISGHTALYWYRQSLGQGLEFLIYFQGNSAPDKSGLPSDRFSAERTGGSVSTLTIQRTQQEDSAVYLCASSWGGPYEQYFGPGTRLTVT.

The count of this clone is one. This sequence joins TRBV19 and TRBJ2-3; 9 positions agree with TRBD2. This CDR3 comprises 18 residues. In germline, CDR1 is LNHDA, CDR2 SQIVND (reference sequence). V was clipped by 3 bases and J by 3 bases; unmatched bases: 13. The CDR3 DNA sequence: TGTGCCAGTAGTATCCGTCAAGGAGCGGGAGGTGGTACAGATACGCAGTATTTT. Its protein product is CASSIRQGAGGGTDTQYF.

This clone was counted once. J is TRBJ1-5 and V is TRBV6-5; the D is unclear. The CDR3 runs 14 residues. CDR1 and CDR2 (germline): MNHEY, SVGAGI. With 0 bases removed from V and 4 bases from J, the gap between germline ends came to 7 bases. DNA for the CDR3: TGTGCCAGCAGTTACTCCCAGTATAATCAGCCCCAGCATTTT. Its translation: CASSYSQYNQPQHF.

The V gene is TRBV28, the J gene TRBJ2-7, with D perhaps TRBD1 (6 bases). The V end was cut by 2 bases, the J end by 0 bases, with 11 bases between. CDR3 length: 15 residues. Per the germline V gene, CDR1 is MDHEN and CDR2 is SYDVKM. CDR3 residues: CASSLPEDSSYEQYF. The CDR3 DNA is TGTGCCAGCAGTTTACCAGAGGACAGCTCCTACGAGCAGTACTTC.

This clone was seen only once. CDR3 bases: TGTGCCAGCAGCCAAGAAATACTAGCTGGAGGCTACACCTTC. This gives the protein CASSQEILAGGYTF. The V gene is TRBV16, the J gene TRBJ1-2; D is undetermined. The CDR3 runs 14 residues. Per germline, CDR1 KGHSY and CDR2 FQNENV. Trimming pared 2 bases from V and 8 bases from J, leaving 15 bases between.

This clone was counted only a few times. V usage is TRBV7-6 and J usage is TRBJ1-2; 9 nucleotides align to TRBD1. The CDR3 totals 13 residues. After removal of 4 bases from V and 6 bases from J, the junction contained 3 bases not matched to a gene. Germline V CDR1 and CDR2: SGHVS, FNYEAQ. The CDR3 loop is CASSSWDRDGYTF. The CDR3 DNA is TGTGCCAGCAGCTCATGGGACAGGGATGGCTACACCTTC.

This sequence joins TRBV5-1 and TRBJ2-2, with 13 bases lining up with TRBD2. This CDR3 region has 18 residues. CDR1 SGHRS and CDR2 YFSETQ come from the germline V gene. V was pared by 4 bases and J by 2 bases, with 8 bases of the junction left unmatched. The CDR3 DNA reads as TGCGCCAGCAGCCGGACTAGCGGGAGACGCCCCAACACCGGGGAGCTGTTTTTT. The encoded protein is CASSRTSGRRPNTGELFF.

The chain couples TRBV4-1 to TRBJ2-3; 8 bases line up with TRBD1. The CDR3 is 18 residues long. Germline values: CDR1 MGHRA, CDR2 YSYEKL. V gave up 0 bases and J gave up 2 bases; unmatched junction bases: 10. The CDR3 loop is CASSQEGTGPYATDTQYF. CDR3 sequence (DNA): TGCGCCAGCAGCCAAGAAGGGACAGGCCCATACGCCACAGATACGCAGTATTTT.

This chain connects TRBV11-2 to TRBJ1-3; possibly TRBD1 for D (6 bases). From germline, CDR1 is SGHAT and CDR2 FQNNGV. V was trimmed by 1 base and J by 1 base, leaving 11 bases between them. This CDR3 contains 16 residues. CDR3 region: CASSLGRGSSGNTIYF. DNA for the CDR3: TGTGCCAGCAGCTTAGGAAGGGGGAGTTCTGGAAACACCATATATTTT. The full variable domain, in which reference TRBV11-2 and TRBJ1-3 provide the parts outside the CDR3, is EAGVAQSPRYKIIEKRQSVAFWCNPISGHATLYWYQQILGQGPKLLIQFQNNGVVDDSQLPKDRFSAERLKGVDSTLKIQPAKLEDSAVYLCASSLGRGSSGNTIYFGEGSWLTVV.

Only a few counts were recorded for this clone. V is TRBV18 and J is TRBJ2-7; weak D call: TRBD1 (6 bases). This CDR3 comprises 16 residues. Germline V gene lookup returns CDR1 KGHSH and CDR2 LQKENI. V dropped 0 bases and J dropped 3 bases, with 15 bases sitting between them. CDR3 DNA sequence: TGTGCCAGCTCACCACCGAGACAGGCCGGAATCTACGAGCAGTACTTC. The encoded protein is CASSPPRQAGIYEQYF.

The chain carries TRBV5-1 and TRBJ2-7, with TRBD1 identical over 8 bases. J lost 4 bases, V lost 3 bases, and 9 bases had no gene match. The CDR3 extends over 15 amino acids. Germline CDR1 reads SGHRS; CDR2 reads YFSETQ. The CDR3 reads CASSSTGGSPYEQYF. As DNA, the CDR3 is TGCGCCAGCAGCTCCACAGGGGGTTCCCCGTACGAGCAGTACTTC.

The V gene is TRBV19, the J gene TRBJ1-1; D is unresolved. V gave up 2 bases and J gave up 1 base, with 14 bases separating them. CDR1 is LNHDA and CDR2 is SQIVND in the germline V gene (reference sequence). The CDR3 has 16 residues. The CDR3, as DNA: TGTGCCAGTAGTATACTGAGAGGGAGAGCGAACACTGAAGCTTTCTTT. Amino acid sequence: CASSILRGRANTEAFF.

V gene TRBV10-3 combines with J gene TRBJ2-3; the match to TRBD1 covers 7 bases. V was clipped by 7 bases and J by 2 bases; unmatched bases: 9. The CDR3 length is 15 residues. Germline values: CDR1 ENHRY, CDR2 SYGVKD. CDR3 sequence: CAITDTGANTDTQYF. The DNA of the CDR3 is TGTGCCATCACTGACACAGGGGCCAACACAGATACGCAGTATTTT.

The chain carries TRBV25-1 and TRBJ2-7; D possibly corresponds to TRBD1 (5 bases). This CDR3 comprises 13 residues. V dropped 7 bases and J dropped 2 bases, with 12 bases sitting between them. Germline lookup yields CDR1 MGHDK and CDR2 SYGVNS. In DNA form, the CDR3 reads TGTGCCAGCACCGCAGGGATAACCTACGAGCAGTACTTC. This encodes CASTAGITYEQYF.

This clone appeared once. This chain links TRBV7-8 with TRBJ2-3, with D perhaps matching TRBD1 (6 bases). CDR3 length: 14 residues. Germline V gives CDR1 SGHVS, CDR2 FQNEAQ. V lost 7 bases and J lost 0, with 11 bases in between. The CDR3 coding sequence is TGTGCCAGCAAAAACAGGGTGAGCACAGATACGCAGTATTTT. This gives the protein CASKNRVSTDTQYF.

This clone appeared a single time. V and J are TRBV7-2 and TRBJ2-2, with TRBD2 identical over 8 bases. CDR3 length equals 17 residues. Per germline, CDR1 SGHTA and CDR2 FQGNSA. V lost 2 bases to trimming and J lost 6 bases; unmatched junction nucleotides: 11. CDR3 in DNA: TGTGCCAGCAGCTTAATATCGACGGGAGGGGGGTCCGGGGAGCTGTTTTTT. The encoded protein is CASSLISTGGGSGELFF.